A selection of T cell receptor delta chains follows, all from one sample in a study of Vδ1+ human thymocytes. With CATT, TCRdb re-called clones from the multiplex PCR reads. The profile shows roughly 25,000 delta-chain clones, 25% to 30% of them singletons. The specimen was Vdelta1+ gamma-delta thymocytes from the thymus. The source is a boy in the first two years of life who had congenital heart surgery. The CDR3 runs from the conserved cysteine through the conserved F or W. Each record gives: D gene, V gene, clone size, J gene, CDR3 protein, CDR3 DNA. D genes are given only for firm matches. Size is stated for part of the rows, as once, few or many counts, or as a class when the clone is expanded.

>NA|TRDV2|NA|TRDJ2
CACYCIWGPVVLTAQLFF
TGTGCCTGTTACTGTATTTGGGGACCCGTGGTTTTGACAGCACAACTCTTCTTT
>NA|TRDV1|medium-sized|TRDJ1
CALGENLSYGKRVSRGIYTDKLIF
TGTGCTCTTGGGGAAAATCTTTCCTACGGAAAGAGGGTTTCGAGGGGGATATACACCGATAAACTCATCTTT
>TRDD3|TRDV1|NA|TRDJ1
CALGELLSSPLTLGDTREGYTDKLIF
TGTGCTCTTGGGGAACTACTAAGTTCCCCCCTGACTCTGGGGGATACGCGAGAGGGGTACACCGATAAACTCATCTTT
>TRDD2|TRDV1|few|TRDJ1
CALGEPSLPTFPRDWRRTVSNGLEWRYTDKLIF
TGTGCTCTTGGGGAACCCAGCCTTCCTACCTTCCCTCGTGACTGGAGGAGAACGGTGTCGAATGGCCTCGAATGGCGATACACCGATAAACTCATCTTT
>TRDD3|TRDV1|few|TRDJ1
CALGATVRLGDIGENTDKLIF
TGTGCTCTTGGGGCCACCGTACGACTGGGGGATATAGGGGAGAACACCGATAAACTCATCTTT
>TRDD3|TRDV1|few|TRDJ1
CALGEAAKMGDTTDKLIF
TGTGCTCTTGGGGAAGCGGCTAAAATGGGGGATACCACCGATAAACTCATCTTT
>NA|TRDV3|NA|TRDJ3
CAFKGPHAWDTRQMFF
TGCGCCTTTAAGGGGCCGCACGCCTGGGACACCCGACAGATGTTTTTC
>TRDD3|TRDV1|NA|TRDJ1
CALGELYWGLKKTEYTDKLIF
TGTGCTCTTGGGGAACTATACTGGGGACTCAAGAAGACCGAGTACACCGATAAACTCATCTTT
>NA|TRDV1|NA|TRDJ1
CALLRGPALACYTDKLIF
TGTGCTCTCCTTCGTGGGCCCGCCCTGGCTTGTTACACCGATAAACTCATCTTT
>TRDD3|TRDV1|NA|TRDJ1
CALGESLLGDSYTDKLIF
TGTGCTCTTGGGGAGTCCCTCCTGGGGGATTCTTACACCGATAAACTCATCTTT
>TRDD3|TRDV1|many|TRDJ1
CALGASFPPTGGPGRIKLIF
TGTGCTCTTGGGGCCAGCTTCCCCCCAACTGGGGGACCAGGGAGGATAAAACTCATCTTT
>NA|TRDV1|few|TRDJ1
CALGERVRRVHTDKLIF
TGTGCTCTTGGGGAACGCGTTCGTAGGGTTCACACCGATAAACTCATCTTT
>NA|TRDV1|NA|TRDJ1
CALGERVPTELYTDKLIF
TGTGCTCTTGGGGAACGGGTCCCTACGGAACTGTACACCGATAAACTCATCTTT
>TRDD2|TRDV1|NA|TRDJ1
CALGLLPTLMGVHVELGYTDKLIF
TGTGCTCTTGGGCTGCTTCCTACGTTGATGGGTGTGCACGTCGAACTGGGCTACACCGATAAACTCATCTTT
>NA|TRDV1|many|TRDJ1
CALGEPRPTGGYTDKLIF
TGTGCTCTTGGGGAACCCCGCCCTACGGGGGGCTACACCGATAAACTCATCTTT
>TRDD3|TRDV1|many|TRDJ2
CALGTQSSRGDTSPTAQLFF
TGTGCTCTTGGGACGCAGTCTTCCCGAGGGGATACCAGCCCGACAGCACAACTCTTCTTT
>TRDD3|TRDV2|NA|TRDJ3
CATLVLGVSSWDTRQMFF
TGTGCCACCCTCGTACTGGGGGTGAGCTCCTGGGACACCCGACAGATGTTTTTC
>TRDD3|TRDV1|NA|TRDJ1
CALGVTRPSDGGILNKLIF
TGTGCTCTTGGCGTCACGAGGCCGTCGGACGGGGGGATACTCAATAAACTCATCTTT
>TRDD3|TRDV1|few|TRDJ1
CALGELRVYWGYTDKLIF
TGTGCTCTTGGGGAACTACGGGTGTACTGGGGATACACCGATAAACTCATCTTT
>NA|TRDV1|NA|TRDJ1
CALGELGGLGRVKELIF
TGTGCTCTTGGGGAACTGGGAGGACTAGGTCGTGTAAAAGAACTCATCTTT
>NA|TRDV1|NA|TRDJ1
CALVGGVTLEYTDKLIF
TGTGCTCTTGTGGGTGGGGTCACATTGGAGTACACCGATAAACTCATCTTT
>NA|TRDV1|few|TRDJ1
CALGDPSIPAPTLPFTDKLIF
TGTGCTCTTGGGGATCCCTCCATTCCTGCCCCTACCCTCCCCTTCACCGATAAACTCATCTTT
>TRDD3|TRDV1|NA|TRDJ1
CALGSFPLTGGGLTDKLIF
TGTGCTCTTGGTTCCTTCCCCCTTACTGGGGGAGGTCTCACCGATAAACTCATCTTT
>TRDD3|TRDV1|few|TRDJ1
CALGEFRQYFHTGGYTDKLIF
TGTGCTCTTGGGGAATTCCGCCAATACTTTCATACTGGGGGGTACACCGATAAACTCATCTTT
>NA|TRDV1|few|TRDJ1
CALGDARGGDADKLIF
TGTGCTCTTGGGGACGCTCGCGGGGGGGACGCCGATAAACTCATCTTT
>NA|TRDV1|NA|TRDJ1
CALGCSPAGFYTDKLIF
TGTGCTCTTGGTTGTTCTCCAGCGGGCTTCTACACCGATAAACTCATCTTT
>NA|TRDV1|once|TRDJ1
CALGEGRGDLYTDKLIF
TGTGCTCTTGGGGAAGGTAGGGGGGACCTGTACACCGATAAACTCATCTTT
>TRDD3|TRDV1|NA|TRDJ1
CALGEGLRDWGIRADKLIF
TGTGCTCTTGGGGAAGGCTTGCGTGACTGGGGGATACGGGCCGATAAACTCATCTTT
>NA|TRDV1|NA|TRDJ1
CARGELIRFPPRDCTDKLIF
TGTGCTCGTGGGGAACTCATTCGCTTTCCCCCGCGGGACTGCACCGATAAACTCATCTTT
>NA|TRDV1|NA|TRDJ1
CALGELEGIIGDTDKLIF
TGTGCTCTTGGGGAATTAGAGGGGATCATCGGGGACACCGATAAACTCATCTTT
>NA|TRDV1|few|TRDJ1
CALGEQGDRSYTDKLIF
TGTGCTCTTGGGGAACAGGGGGACCGGTCCTACACCGATAAACTCATCTTT
>NA|TRDV1|NA|TRDJ1
CALGEPSRGPNTDKLIF
TGTGCTCTTGGGGAACCCTCCCGGGGGCCTAACACCGATAAACTCATCTTT
>TRDD3|TRDV1|NA|TRDJ1
CALGEQYAKGGWGPLNLDKLIF
TGTGCTCTTGGGGAGCAATACGCTAAAGGTGGCTGGGGGCCACTTAACCTCGATAAACTCATCTTT
>TRDD3|TRDV1|NA|TRDJ1
CALGLLGTAGDTDKLIF
TGTGCTCTTGGGCTACTGGGGACTGCCGGGGACACCGATAAACTCATCTTT
>TRDD3|TRDV1|NA|TRDJ1
CALGEGGRTGGYVKLIF
TGTGCTCTTGGGGAAGGCGGGCGGACTGGGGGATACGTCAAACTCATCTTT
>TRDD3|TRDV1|few|TRDJ1
CALGDTSFSYGDVLGDTSLIF
TGTGCTCTTGGGGACACTTCGTTTTCCTACGGTGACGTACTGGGGGATACTAGCCTCATCTTT
>TRDD3|TRDV1|few|TRDJ1
CALGDPVSPHWGEADKLIF
TGTGCTCTTGGGGACCCTGTCTCCCCTCACTGGGGGGAGGCCGATAAACTCATCTTT
>TRDD3|TRDV1|NA|TRDJ1
CALGQLLYWGIRVSPATDKLIF
TGTGCTCTTGGGCAACTTCTCTACTGGGGGATCCGAGTTTCTCCGGCCACCGATAAACTCATCTTT
>NA|TRDV1|few|TRDJ1
CALGAFSQYKLIF
TGTGCTCTTGGGGCGTTCTCCCAATATAAACTCATCTTT
>NA|TRDV1|few|TRDJ1
CALTEARFPTDKPIF
TGTGCTCTTACGGAAGCACGATTCCCCACCGATAAACCCATCTTT
>NA|TRDV1|few|TRDJ1
CALGEIIPTERGGSLIF
TGTGCTCTTGGGGAAATAATTCCTACGGAGCGTGGGGGATCACTCATCTTT
>TRDD3|TRDV1|NA|TRDJ1
CALGELRILDWGILNTGKLIF
TGTGCTCTTGGGGAACTGAGGATTCTCGACTGGGGGATACTCAACACCGGTAAACTCATCTTT
>NA|TRDV1|few|TRDJ1
CALGELGELSYHTSPPNKLIF
TGTGCTCTTGGGGAACTAGGGGAATTATCCTACCACACCTCCCCTCCTAATAAACTCATCTTT
>TRDD3|TRDV1|NA|TRDJ1
CALGALPISGSSGPLGDTDKLIF
TGTGCTCTTGGGGCCCTCCCGATCAGTGGGTCGTCGGGTCCCCTGGGGGATACCGATAAACTCATCTTT
>NA|TRDV3|medium-sized|TRDJ2
CASPSLPTGLGEFLTAQLFF
TGTGCCTCCCCGAGCCTTCCTACGGGACTGGGGGAGTTTTTGACAGCACAACTCTTCTTT
>NA|TRDV1|NA|TRDJ1
CALGGIPTGGFSPSYTDKLIF
TGTGCTCTTGGGGGGATTCCTACCGGGGGATTCTCGCCGTCGTACACCGATAAACTCATCTTT
>NA|TRDV1|few|TRDJ1
CALGGTYVGGPHTDKLIF
TGTGCTCTTGGGGGGACCTACGTAGGGGGGCCCCACACCGATAAACTCATCTTT
>NA|TRDV1|NA|TRDJ1
CALGNHLGPHALNRSPNDKLIF
TGTGCTCTTGGGAACCACCTAGGCCCCCACGCTCTAAACCGCAGCCCTAATGATAAACTCATCTTT
>NA|TRDV1|few|TRDJ1
CALGEAPRTRPTDKLIF
TGTGCTCTTGGGGAGGCCCCTCGGACGCGACCCACCGATAAACTCATCTTT
>TRDD3|TRDV1|NA|TRDJ1
CALGESFWGIRDTDKLIF
TGTGCTCTTGGGGAATCCTTCTGGGGGATACGGGACACCGATAAACTCATCTTT
>TRDD3|TRDV1|NA|TRDJ1
CALGELGRTGGSGHNTDKLIF
TGTGCTCTTGGGGAACTTGGCCGTACTGGGGGATCTGGTCATAACACCGATAAACTCATCTTT
>TRDD3|TRDV1|few|TRDJ1
CALGELSPMKSTGGYHIDKLIF
TGTGCTCTTGGGGAACTATCCCCCATGAAATCTACTGGGGGATACCATATAGATAAACTCATCTTT
>NA|TRDV1|NA|TRDJ1
CALGESGWPCPDKLIF
TGTGCTCTTGGGGAAAGTGGGTGGCCCTGCCCCGATAAACTCATCTTT
>NA|TRDV1|NA|TRDJ1
CALGSQGEAPWCTDKLIF
TGTGCTCTTGGGAGTCAAGGGGAGGCACCCTGGTGCACCGATAAACTCATCTTT
>TRDD3|TRDV1|few|TRDJ1
CALGDHFLPSSIGGYTSYTDKLIF
TGTGCTCTTGGGGACCACTTCCTGCCCTCCTCTATTGGGGGATACACCTCGTACACCGATAAACTCATCTTT
>TRDD3|TRDV1|NA|TRDJ1
CALGDLVLPPRTGGAGDKLIF
TGTGCTCTTGGGGACCTAGTACTTCCACCCCGTACTGGGGGGGCCGGGGATAAACTCATCTTT
>TRDD3|TRDV1|NA|TRDJ1
CALGELLPRGRYWGTPYTDKLIF
TGTGCTCTTGGGGAACTTCTACCCCGGGGACGGTACTGGGGGACCCCGTACACCGATAAACTCATCTTT
>TRDD3|TRDV1|few|TRDJ1
CALGELVLPPPYWGTRYTDKLIF
TGTGCTCTTGGGGAACTTGTCCTTCCTCCCCCGTACTGGGGGACACGGTACACCGATAAACTCATCTTT
>TRDD3|TRDV1|medium-sized|TRDJ1
CALGGKRKNTGGTDKLIF
TGTGCTCTTGGGGGCAAAAGGAAGAACACTGGGGGCACCGATAAACTCATCTTT
>TRDD3|TRDV1|NA|TRDJ1
CALYLAESYWGLGDKVFLGNRKLIF
TGTGCTCTATATCTGGCCGAGTCGTACTGGGGGCTCGGGGATAAGGTTTTTTTGGGTAATCGTAAACTCATCTTT